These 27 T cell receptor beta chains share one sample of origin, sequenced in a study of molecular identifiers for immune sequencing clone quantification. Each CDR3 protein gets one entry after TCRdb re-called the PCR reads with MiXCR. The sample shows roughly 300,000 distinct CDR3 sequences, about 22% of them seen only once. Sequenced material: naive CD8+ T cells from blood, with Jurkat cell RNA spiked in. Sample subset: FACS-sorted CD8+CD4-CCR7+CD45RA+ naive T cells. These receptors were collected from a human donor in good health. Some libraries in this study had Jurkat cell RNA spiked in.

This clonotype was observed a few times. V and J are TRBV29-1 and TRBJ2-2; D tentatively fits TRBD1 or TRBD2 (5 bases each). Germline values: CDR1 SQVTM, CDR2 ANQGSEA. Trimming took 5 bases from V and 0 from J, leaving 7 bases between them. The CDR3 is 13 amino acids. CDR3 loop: CSVLGANTGELFF. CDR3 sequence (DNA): TGCAGCGTTTTGGGGGCGAACACCGGGGAGCTGTTTTTT.

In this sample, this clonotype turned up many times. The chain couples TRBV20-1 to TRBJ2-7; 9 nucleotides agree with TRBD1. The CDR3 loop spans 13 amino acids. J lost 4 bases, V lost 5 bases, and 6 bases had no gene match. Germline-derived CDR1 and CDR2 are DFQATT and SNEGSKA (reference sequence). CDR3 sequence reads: CSARTGTGYEQYF. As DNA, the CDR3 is TGCAGTGCTCGAACCGGGACAGGGTACGAGCAGTACTTC.

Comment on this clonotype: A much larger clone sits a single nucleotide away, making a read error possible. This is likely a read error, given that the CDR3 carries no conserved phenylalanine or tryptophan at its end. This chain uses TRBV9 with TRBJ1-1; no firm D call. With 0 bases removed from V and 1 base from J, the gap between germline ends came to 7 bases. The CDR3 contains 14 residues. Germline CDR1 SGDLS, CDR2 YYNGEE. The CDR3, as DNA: TGTGCCAGCAGCGTAGAGTTCGAGAACACTGAAGCTTTCCTT. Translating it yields CASSVEFENTEAFL.

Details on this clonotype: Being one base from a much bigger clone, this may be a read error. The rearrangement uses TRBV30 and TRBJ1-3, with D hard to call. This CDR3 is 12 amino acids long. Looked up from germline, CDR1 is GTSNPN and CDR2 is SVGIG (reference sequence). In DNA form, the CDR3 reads TGTGCCTGGAGCCCCTCTGAAAACACCATATATTTT. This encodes CAWSPSENTIYF. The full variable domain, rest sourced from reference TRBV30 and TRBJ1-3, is SQTIHQWPATLVQPVGSPLSLECTVEGTSNPNLYWYRQAAGRGLQLLFYSVGIGQISSEVPQNLSASRPQDRQFILSSKKLLLSDSGFYLCAWSPSENTIYFGEGSWLTVV.

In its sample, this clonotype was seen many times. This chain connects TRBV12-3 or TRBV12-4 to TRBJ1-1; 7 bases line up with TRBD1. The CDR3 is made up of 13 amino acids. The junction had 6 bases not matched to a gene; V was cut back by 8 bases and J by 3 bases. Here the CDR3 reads CASWTGGYTEAFF. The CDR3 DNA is TGTGCCAGCTGGACAGGTGGATACACTGAAGCTTTCTTT.

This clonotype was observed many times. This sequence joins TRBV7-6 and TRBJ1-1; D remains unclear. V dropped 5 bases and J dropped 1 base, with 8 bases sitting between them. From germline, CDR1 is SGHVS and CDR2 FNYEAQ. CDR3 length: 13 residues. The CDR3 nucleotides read TGTGCCAGCAGCAAAGCTCCGAACACTGAAGCTTTCTTT. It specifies CASSKAPNTEAFF.

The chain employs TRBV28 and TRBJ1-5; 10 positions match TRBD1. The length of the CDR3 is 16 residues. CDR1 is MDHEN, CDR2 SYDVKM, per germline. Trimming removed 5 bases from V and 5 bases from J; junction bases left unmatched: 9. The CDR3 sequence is CASSQIRDRGYQPQHF. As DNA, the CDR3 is TGTGCCAGCAGTCAAATCCGGGACAGGGGATATCAGCCCCAGCATTTT.

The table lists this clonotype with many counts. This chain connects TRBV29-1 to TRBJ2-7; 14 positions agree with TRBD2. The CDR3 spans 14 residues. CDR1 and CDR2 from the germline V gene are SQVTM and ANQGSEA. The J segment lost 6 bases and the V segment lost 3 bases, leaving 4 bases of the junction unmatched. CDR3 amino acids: CSVEGLAGEGEQYF. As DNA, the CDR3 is TGCAGCGTTGAGGGACTAGCGGGAGAGGGCGAGCAGTACTTC.

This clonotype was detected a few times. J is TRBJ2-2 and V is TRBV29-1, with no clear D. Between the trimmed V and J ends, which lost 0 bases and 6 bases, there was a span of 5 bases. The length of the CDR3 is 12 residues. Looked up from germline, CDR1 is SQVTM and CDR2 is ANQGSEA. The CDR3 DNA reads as TGCAGCGTTGAAGATGACTCCGGGGAGCTGTTTTTT. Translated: CSVEDDSGELFF.

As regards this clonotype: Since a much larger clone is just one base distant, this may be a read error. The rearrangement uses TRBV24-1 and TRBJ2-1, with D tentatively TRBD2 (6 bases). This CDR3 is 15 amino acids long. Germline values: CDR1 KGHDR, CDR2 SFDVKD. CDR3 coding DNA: TGTGCCACCAGTGATTTTAGGAGGGGCGACAATGAGCGGTTCTTC. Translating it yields CATSDFRRGDNERFF.

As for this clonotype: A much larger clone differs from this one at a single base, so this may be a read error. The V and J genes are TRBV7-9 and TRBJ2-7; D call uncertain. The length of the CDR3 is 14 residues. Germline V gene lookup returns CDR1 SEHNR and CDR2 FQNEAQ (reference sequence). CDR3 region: CASSLDGAFYGQYF. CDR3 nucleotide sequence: TGTGCCAGCAGCTTAGATGGTGCCTTCTACGGGCAGTACTTC.

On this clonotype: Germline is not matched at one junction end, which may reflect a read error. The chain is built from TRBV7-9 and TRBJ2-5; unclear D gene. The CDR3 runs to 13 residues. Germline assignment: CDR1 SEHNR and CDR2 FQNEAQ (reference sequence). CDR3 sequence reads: CASSLDPEKPQYF. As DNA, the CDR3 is TGTGCCAGCAGCTTAGATCCGGAAAAACCCCAATACTTC.

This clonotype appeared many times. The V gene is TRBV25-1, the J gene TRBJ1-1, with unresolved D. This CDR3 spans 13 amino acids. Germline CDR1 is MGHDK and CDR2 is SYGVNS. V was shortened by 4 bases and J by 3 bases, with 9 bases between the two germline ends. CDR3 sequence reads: CASSAQEDTEAFF. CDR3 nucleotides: TGTGCCAGCAGTGCCCAGGAAGACACTGAAGCTTTCTTT. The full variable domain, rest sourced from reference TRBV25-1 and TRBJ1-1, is EADIYQTPRYLVIGTGKKITLECSQTMGHDKMYWYQQDPGMELHLIHYSYGVNSTEKGDLSSESTVSRIRTEHFPLTLESARPSHTSQYLCASSAQEDTEAFFGQGTRLTVV.

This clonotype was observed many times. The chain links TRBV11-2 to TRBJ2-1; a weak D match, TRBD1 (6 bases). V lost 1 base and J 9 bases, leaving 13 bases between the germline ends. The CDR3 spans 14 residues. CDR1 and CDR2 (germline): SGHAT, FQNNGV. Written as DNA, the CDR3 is TGTGCCAGCAGCTTAGTCACAGGGTTTCCTGAGCAGTTCTTC. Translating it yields CASSLVTGFPEQFF.

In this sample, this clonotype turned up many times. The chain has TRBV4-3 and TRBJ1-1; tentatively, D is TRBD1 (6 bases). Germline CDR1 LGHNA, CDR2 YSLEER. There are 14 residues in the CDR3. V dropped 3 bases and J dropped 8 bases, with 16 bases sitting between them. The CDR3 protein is CASSHSEGEYEAFF. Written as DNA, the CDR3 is TGCGCCAGCAGCCACTCGGAGGGGGAGTACGAAGCTTTCTTT.

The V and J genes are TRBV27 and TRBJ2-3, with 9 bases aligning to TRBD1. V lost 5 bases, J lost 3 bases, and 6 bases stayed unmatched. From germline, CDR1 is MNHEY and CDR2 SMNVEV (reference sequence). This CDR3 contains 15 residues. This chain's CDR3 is CASSPLTGGTDTQYF. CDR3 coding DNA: TGTGCCAGCAGTCCGTTGACAGGGGGGACAGATACGCAGTATTTT.

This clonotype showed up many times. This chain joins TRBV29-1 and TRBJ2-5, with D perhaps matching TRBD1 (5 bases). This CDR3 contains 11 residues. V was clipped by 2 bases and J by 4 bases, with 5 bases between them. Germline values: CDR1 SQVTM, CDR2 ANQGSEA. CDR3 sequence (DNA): TGCAGCGTTGAAAGGGGAGAGACCCAGTACTTC. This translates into CSVERGETQYF.

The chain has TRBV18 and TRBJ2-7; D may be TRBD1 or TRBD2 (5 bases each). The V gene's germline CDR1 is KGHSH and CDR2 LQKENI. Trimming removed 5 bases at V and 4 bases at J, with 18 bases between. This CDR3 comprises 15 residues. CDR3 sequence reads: CASSSSGTAQYEQYF. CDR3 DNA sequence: TGTGCCAGCTCATCATCCGGGACGGCTCAGTACGAGCAGTACTTC.

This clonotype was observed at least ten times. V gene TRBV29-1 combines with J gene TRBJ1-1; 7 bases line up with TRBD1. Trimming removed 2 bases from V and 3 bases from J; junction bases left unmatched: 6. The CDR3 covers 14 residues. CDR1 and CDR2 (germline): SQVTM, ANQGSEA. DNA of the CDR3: TGCAGCGTTGAAACCCGGACAGGAGACACTGAAGCTTTCTTT. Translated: CSVETRTGDTEAFF.

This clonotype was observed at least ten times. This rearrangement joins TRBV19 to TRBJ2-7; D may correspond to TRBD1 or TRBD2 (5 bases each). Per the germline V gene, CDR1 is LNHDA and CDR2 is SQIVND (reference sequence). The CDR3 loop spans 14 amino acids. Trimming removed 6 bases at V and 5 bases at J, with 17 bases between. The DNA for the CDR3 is TGTGCCAGTAGCGTCGGGACGTTAAGGGACGAGCAGTACTTC. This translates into CASSVGTLRDEQYF.

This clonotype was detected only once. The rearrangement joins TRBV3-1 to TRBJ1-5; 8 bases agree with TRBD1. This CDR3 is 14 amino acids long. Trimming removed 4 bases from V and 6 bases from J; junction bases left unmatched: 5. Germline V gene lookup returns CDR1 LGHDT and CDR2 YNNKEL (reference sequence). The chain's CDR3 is CASSRRTGSQPQHF. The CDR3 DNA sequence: TGTGCCAGCAGCCGCCGGACAGGGAGTCAGCCCCAGCATTTT.

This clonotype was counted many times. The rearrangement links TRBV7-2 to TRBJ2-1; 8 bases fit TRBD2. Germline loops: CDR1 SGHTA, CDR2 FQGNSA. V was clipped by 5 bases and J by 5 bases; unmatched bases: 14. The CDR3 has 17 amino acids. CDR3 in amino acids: CASSAAFRRGENNEQFF. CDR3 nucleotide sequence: TGTGCCAGCAGCGCTGCGTTCAGGCGGGGGGAAAACAATGAGCAGTTCTTC.

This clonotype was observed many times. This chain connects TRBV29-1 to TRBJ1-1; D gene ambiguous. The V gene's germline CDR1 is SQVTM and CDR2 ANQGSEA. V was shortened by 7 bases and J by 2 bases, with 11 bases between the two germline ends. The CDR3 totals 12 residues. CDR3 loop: CSGRTANTEAFF. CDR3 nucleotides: TGCAGCGGACGGACGGCAAACACTGAAGCTTTCTTT.

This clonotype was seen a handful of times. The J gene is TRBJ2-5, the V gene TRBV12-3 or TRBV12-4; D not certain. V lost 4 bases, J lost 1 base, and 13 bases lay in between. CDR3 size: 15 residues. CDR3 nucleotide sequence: TGTGCCAGCAGTTCATACTTGACCAGCCAAGAGACCCAGTACTTC. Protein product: CASSSYLTSQETQYF.

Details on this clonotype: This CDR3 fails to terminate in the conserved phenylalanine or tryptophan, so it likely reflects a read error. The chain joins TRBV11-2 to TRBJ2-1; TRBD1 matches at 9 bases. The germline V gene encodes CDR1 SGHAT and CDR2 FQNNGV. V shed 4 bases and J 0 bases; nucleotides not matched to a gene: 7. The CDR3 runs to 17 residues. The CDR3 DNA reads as TGTGCCAGCAGCTCTCGGACAGGGGTGAGCTCCTACAATGAGCAGTTCATC. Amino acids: CASSSRTGVSSYNEQFI.

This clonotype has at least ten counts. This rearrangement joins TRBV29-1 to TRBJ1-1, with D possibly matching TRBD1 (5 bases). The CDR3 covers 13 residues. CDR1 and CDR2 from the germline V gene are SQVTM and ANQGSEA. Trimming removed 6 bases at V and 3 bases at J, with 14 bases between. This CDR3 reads CSVPPLGHTEAFF. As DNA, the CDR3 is TGCAGCGTCCCTCCTTTGGGGCACACTGAAGCTTTCTTT.

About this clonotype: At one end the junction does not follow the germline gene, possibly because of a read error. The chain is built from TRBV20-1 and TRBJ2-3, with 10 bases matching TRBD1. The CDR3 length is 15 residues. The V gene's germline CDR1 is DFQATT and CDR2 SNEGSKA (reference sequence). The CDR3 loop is CRARGTGASTDTQYF. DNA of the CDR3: TGCAGGGCTAGAGGGACAGGGGCAAGCACAGATACGCAGTATTTT.